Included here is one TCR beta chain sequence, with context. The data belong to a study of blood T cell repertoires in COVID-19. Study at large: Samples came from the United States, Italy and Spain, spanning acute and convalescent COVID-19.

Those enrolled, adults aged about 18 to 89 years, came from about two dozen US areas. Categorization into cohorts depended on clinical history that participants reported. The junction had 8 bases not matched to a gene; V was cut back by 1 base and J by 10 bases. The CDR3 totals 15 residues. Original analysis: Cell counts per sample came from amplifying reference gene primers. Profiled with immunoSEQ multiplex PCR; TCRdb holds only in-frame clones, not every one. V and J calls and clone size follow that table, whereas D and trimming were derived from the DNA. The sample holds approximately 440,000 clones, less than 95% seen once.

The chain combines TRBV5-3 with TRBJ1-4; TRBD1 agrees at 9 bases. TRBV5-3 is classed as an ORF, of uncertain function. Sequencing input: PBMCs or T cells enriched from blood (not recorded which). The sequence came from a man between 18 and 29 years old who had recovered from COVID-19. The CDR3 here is CARSLPVGQGSKLFF. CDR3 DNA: TGTGCCAGAAGCTTGCCCGTGGGACAGGGATCAAAACTGTTTTTT.